Each of the 4 T cell receptor beta chains below was sequenced from the same sample in a study of T-cell memory formation after mild COVID-19. TCRdb processed the 5' RACE reads anew with MiXCR; each CDR3 protein has one entry. The table has roughly 300,000 distinct CDR3 sequences, 8% to 9% seen once; the top ten hold about 20%. The sequencing input was PBMCs or a T cell subset sorted from them (not recorded which). These receptor sequences come from a man in his late teens or twenties who had mild COVID-19 (a few samples of this study predate the infection). Cell type and time point are not known.

V gene TRBV6-2 or TRBV6-3 combines with J gene TRBJ1-1; TRBD1 is a possible D gene (6 bases). V lost 6 bases and J lost 0, with 14 bases in between. The CDR3 covers 15 residues. CDR1 MNHEY and CDR2 SVGEGT come from the germline V gene. CDR3 sequence (DNA): TGTGCCAGCAGCCGCCTACAGGGCCTGAACACTGAAGCTTTCTTT. As protein: CASSRLQGLNTEAFF.

This clonotype was counted ten times or more. The chain combines TRBV9 with TRBJ2-1; D is uncertain. Trimming shortened V by 0 bases and J by 8 bases, and 9 bases separated the two germline ends. Germline values: CDR1 SGDLS, CDR2 YYNGEE. The CDR3 spans 13 residues. The CDR3 sequence is CASSVDPGYEQFF. The CDR3 nucleotides read TGTGCCAGCAGCGTAGATCCGGGTTATGAGCAGTTCTTC.

This clonotype showed up just a few times. This chain links TRBV25-1 with TRBJ1-1; D not certain. CDR3 length: 13 residues. Germline V lookup: CDR1 MGHDK, CDR2 SYGVNS. V lost 4 bases and J lost 1, with 7 bases in between. CDR3 nucleotide sequence: TGTGCCAGCAGTGTGTCATGGAACACTGAAGCTTTCTTT. Translating it yields CASSVSWNTEAFF. Full variable domain (rest looked up from reference TRBV25-1 and TRBJ1-1): EADIYQTPRYLVIGTGKKITLECSQTMGHDKMYWYQQDPGMELHLIHYSYGVNSTEKGDLSSESTVSRIRTEHFPLTLESARPSHTSQYLCASSVSWNTEAFFGQGTRLTVV.

This clonotype has a handful of counts. The chain couples TRBV10-3 to TRBJ2-1; no clear D gene. Germline V gene sequence: CDR1 ENHRY, CDR2 SYGVKD. The V end lost 9 bases, the J end lost 0 bases, and 6 bases lay between the germline ends. CDR3 length: 12 residues. Here the CDR3 reads CAIASSYNEQFF. The CDR3, as DNA: TGTGCCATTGCTAGCTCCTACAATGAGCAGTTCTTC.